The TCR beta chain under discussion was sequenced for a study of CD8 T cells in ankylosing spondylitis. Findings of the study overall: Seemingly distinctive of ankylosing spondylitis blood was a TCR beta motif formed by eight highly homologous variants.

Germline CDR1 and CDR2: SGHTA and FQGNSA. With 2 bases removed from V and 2 bases from J, the gap between germline ends came to 8 bases. The CDR3 covers 14 residues. TCRdb fed the 5' RACE reads into MiXCR, producing one record per CDR3 protein. The sample has around 770,000 distinct CDR3 sequences, 10% to 15% seen once; the top ten hold less than 0.65%. Concerning this clonotype: Its specificity is not known.

V usage is TRBV7-2 and J usage is TRBJ2-3, with D possibly matching TRBD2 (5 bases). The receptor comes from a male donor with ankylosing spondylitis. The sample taken for sequencing was blood, either unsorted or a sorted T cell fraction (not recorded which). CDR3 in DNA: TGTGCCAGCAGCTTACGACTACACACAGATACGCAGTATTTT. This sequence encodes CASSLRLHTDTQYF.